This T cell receptor (beta chain) was recorded in a study of type 1 regulatory T cells. Study overall: This in vitro CD4 product, T-allo10, is enriched for Tr1 cells and alloantigen-specific.

TCRdb re-called the reads with MiXCR, one entry per CDR3 protein. Here the sample spans some 60,000 distinct CDR3 sequences, 60% to 65% being singletons. V was shortened by 6 bases and J by 1 base, with 15 bases between the two germline ends. This CDR3 is built from 15 residues. Germline lookup yields CDR1 MDHEN and CDR2 SYDVKM. Points on this clonotype: No antigen is known for it.

Study results and caveats: Compared with non-type 1 regulatory T cells, type 1 regulatory T cells showed a more restricted TCR repertoire.

This chain connects TRBV28 to TRBJ2-5, with D possibly being TRBD2 (6 bases). The sequence derives from a human donor in good health. The sequencing sample was made of cultured non-Tr1 T cells, either the whole culture or a sorted T cell fraction (not recorded which). The CDR3 here is CASRQGREFQETQYF. The CDR3 nucleotides read TGTGCCAGCAGGCAGGGACGGGAGTTCCAAGAGACCCAGTACTTC.